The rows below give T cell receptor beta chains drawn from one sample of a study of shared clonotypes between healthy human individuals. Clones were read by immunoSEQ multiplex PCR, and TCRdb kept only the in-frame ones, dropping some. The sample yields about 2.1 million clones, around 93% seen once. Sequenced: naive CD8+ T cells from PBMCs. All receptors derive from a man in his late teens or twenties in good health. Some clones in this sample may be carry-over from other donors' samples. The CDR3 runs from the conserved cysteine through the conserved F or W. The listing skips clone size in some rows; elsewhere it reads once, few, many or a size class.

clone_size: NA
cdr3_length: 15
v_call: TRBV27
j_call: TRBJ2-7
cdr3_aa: CASSLKGEGLYEQYF

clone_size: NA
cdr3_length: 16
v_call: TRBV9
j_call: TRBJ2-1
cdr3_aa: CASSAPLAGGYNEQFF

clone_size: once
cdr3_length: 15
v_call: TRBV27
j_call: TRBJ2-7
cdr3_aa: CASSFRAGSSYEQYF

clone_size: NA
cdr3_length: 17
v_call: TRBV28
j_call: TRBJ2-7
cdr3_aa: CASTLWRPGQGGGEQYF

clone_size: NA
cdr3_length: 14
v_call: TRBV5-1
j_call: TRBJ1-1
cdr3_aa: CASSLAFANTEAFF

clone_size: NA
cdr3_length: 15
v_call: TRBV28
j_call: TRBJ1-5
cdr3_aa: CASSLVQGGNQPQHF

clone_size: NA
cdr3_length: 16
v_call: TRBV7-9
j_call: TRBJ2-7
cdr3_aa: CASSGYGHPFSYEQYF

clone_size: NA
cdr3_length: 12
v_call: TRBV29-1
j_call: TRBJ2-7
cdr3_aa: CSVSIAGDEQYF

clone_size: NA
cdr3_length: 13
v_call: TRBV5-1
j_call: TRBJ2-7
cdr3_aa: CASSLTSSHEQYF

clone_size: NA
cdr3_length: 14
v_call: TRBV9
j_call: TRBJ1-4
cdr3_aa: CASSLTGENEKLFF

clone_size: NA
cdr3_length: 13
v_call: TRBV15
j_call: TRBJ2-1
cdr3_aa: CATSRGTYNEQFF

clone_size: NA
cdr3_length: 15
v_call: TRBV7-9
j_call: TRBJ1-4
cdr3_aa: CASSLEWRVDEKLFF

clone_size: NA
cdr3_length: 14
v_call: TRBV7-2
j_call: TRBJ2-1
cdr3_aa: CASSFSGVYNEQFF

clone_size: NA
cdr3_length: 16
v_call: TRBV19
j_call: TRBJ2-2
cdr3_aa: CASSMVSGGETGELFF

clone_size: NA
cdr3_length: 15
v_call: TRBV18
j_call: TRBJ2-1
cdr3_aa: CASSPSAGPYNEQFF

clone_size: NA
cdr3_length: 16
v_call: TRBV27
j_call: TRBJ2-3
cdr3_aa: CASSLSAGGPTDTQYF

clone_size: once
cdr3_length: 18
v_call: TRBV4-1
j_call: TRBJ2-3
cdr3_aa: CASSLYTGTRTEDDTQYF

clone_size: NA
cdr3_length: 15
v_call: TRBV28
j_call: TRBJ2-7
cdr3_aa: CASSDRLAGTYEQYF

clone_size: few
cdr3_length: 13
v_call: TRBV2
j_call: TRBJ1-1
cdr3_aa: CATRDRGRTEAFF

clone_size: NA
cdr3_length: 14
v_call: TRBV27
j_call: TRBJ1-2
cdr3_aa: CASSLSPGARGYTF

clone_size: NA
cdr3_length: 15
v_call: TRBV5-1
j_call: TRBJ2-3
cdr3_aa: CASGATSGGTDTQYF

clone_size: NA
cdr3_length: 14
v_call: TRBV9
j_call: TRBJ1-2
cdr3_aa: CASSPPRGGQGYTF

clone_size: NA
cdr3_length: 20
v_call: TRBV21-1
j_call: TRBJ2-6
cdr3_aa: CAKIWAGRSPRGRGANVLTF

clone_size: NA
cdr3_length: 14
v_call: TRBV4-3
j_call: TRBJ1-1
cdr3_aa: CASSPGHVNTEAFF

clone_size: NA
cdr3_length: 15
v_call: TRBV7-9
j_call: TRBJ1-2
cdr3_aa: CASSPVGGRGLGYTF

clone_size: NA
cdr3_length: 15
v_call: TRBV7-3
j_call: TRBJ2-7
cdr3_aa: CASSLSWGLSYEQYF

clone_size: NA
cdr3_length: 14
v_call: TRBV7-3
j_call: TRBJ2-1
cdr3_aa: CASSLLGTGDEQFF

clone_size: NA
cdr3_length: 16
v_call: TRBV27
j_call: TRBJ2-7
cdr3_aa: CASSLSRDRATYEQYF

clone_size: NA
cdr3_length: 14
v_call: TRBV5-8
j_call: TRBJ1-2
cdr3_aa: CASSPLRDPHGYTF

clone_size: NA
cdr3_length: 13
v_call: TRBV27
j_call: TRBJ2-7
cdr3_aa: CASSLGGGREQYF

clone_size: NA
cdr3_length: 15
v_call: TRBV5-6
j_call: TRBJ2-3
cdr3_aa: CASSLGPRTTDTQYF

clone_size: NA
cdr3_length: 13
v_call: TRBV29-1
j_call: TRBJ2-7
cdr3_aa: CSVRPDSTYEQYF

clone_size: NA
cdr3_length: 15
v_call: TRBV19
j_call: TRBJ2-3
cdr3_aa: CASSIGDGVTDTQYF

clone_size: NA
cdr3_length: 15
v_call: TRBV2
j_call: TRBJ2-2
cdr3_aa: CASSASIIRAGELFF

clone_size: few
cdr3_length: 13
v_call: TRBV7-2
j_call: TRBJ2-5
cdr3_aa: CASSSGLRETQYF

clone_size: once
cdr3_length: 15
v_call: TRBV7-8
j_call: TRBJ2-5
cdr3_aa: CASSLGTSYQETQYF

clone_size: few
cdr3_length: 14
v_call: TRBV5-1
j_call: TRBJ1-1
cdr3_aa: CASSLFEMNTEAFF

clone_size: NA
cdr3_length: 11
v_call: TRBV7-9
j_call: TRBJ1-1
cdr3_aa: CASSLLAEAFF

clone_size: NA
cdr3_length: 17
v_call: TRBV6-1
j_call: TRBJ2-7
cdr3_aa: CASSDLRLAGESYEQYF

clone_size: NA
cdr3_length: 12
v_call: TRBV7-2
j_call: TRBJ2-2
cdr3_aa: CASGARTGELFF

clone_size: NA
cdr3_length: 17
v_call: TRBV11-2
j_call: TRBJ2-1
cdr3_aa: CASSQSTGTATYNEQFF

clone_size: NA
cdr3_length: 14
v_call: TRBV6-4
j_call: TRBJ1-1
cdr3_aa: CASSDPSRYTEAFF

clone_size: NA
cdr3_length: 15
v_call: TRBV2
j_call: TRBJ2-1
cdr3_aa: CASSRGIGSYNEQFF

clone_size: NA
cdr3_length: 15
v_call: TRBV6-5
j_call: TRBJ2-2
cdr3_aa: CASSYVRGDTGELFF

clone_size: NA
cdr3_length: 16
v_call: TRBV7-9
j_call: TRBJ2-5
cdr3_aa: CASSSRDGGARETQYF

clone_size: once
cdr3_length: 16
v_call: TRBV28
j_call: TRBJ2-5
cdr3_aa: CASSLQGQGPFGTQYF